The source of this T cell receptor beta chain is a study of cytomegalovirus exposure and HLA in healthy donors. 60 Vbeta and 13 Jbeta primers were used in PCR. Profiled with immunoSEQ multiplex PCR; TCRdb holds only in-frame clones, not every one. In the table there are 150,000 to 200,000 clones, roughly 79% of which are singletons. This CDR3 spans 14 amino acids. V shed 10 bases and J 6 bases; nucleotides not matched to a gene: 12. Germline V gene sequence: CDR1 LNHDA, CDR2 SQIVND (reference sequence). Points from the study as a whole: It was approximately 150 TCR beta chains that were listed as cytomegalovirus-associated. Across all donors, roughly uniform sequencing depth was an assumption of the presence/absence analyses. For TCR beta chains, V- and J-gene trimming was later linked to a missense DCLRE1C variant.

In regard to this clone: Its antigen is unknown.

This TCR came from a woman in her forties or fifties in good health and CMV-seronegative. The V and J genes are TRBV19 and TRBJ2-1; 7 nucleotides align to TRBD2. The sequenced sample was PBMCs. CDR3 residues: CATTKLGGPNEQFF. In DNA, the CDR3 is TGTGCCACTACTAAGTTGGGAGGGCCCAATGAGCAGTTCTTC.